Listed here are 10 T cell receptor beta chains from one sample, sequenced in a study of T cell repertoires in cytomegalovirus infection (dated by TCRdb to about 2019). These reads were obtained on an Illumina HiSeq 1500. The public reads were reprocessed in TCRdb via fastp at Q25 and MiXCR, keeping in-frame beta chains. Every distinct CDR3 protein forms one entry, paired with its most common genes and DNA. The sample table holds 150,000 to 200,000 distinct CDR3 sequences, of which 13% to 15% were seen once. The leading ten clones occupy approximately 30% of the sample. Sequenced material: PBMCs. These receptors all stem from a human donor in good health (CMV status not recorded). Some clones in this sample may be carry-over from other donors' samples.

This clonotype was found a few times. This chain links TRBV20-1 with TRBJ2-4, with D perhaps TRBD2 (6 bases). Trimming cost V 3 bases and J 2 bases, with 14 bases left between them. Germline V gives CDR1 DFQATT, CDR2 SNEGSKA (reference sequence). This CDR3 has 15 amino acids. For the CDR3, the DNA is TGCAGTGCTAGGGAGGGCGGGCCCACCAAAAACATTCAGTACTTC. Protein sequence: CSAREGGPTKNIQYF.

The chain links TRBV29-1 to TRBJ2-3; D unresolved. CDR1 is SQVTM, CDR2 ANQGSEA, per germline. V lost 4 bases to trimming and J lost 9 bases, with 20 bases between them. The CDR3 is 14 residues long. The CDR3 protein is CSVAERLSVGTQYF. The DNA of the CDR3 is TGCAGCGTTGCGGAGAGGCTGTCGGTCGGCACGCAGTATTTT.

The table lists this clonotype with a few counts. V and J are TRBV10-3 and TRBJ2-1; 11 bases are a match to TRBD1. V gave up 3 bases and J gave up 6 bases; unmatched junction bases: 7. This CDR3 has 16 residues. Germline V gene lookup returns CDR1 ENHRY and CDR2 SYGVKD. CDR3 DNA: TGTGCCATCAGTGACCCTGGACAGGGGGCGTCCAATGAGCAGTTCTTC. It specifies CAISDPGQGASNEQFF.

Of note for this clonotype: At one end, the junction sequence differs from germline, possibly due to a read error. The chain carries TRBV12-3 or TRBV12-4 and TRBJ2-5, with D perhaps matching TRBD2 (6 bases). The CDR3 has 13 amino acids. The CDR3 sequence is CARSLDGGETQYF. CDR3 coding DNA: TGTGCCAGGAGTTTAGACGGGGGAGAGACCCAGTACTTC.

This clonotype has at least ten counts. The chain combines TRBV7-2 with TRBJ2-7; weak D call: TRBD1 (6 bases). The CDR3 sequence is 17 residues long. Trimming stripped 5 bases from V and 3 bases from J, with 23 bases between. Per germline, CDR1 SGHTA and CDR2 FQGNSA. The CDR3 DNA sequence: TGTGCCAGCAGCGGAAGGGCAGGACAGACGCCCCTCTACGAGCAGTACTTC. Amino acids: CASSGRAGQTPLYEQYF.

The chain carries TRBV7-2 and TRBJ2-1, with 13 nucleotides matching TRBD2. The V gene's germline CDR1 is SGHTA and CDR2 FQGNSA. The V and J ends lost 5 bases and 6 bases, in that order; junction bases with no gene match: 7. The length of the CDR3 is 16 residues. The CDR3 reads CASSRRLAGGLNEQFF. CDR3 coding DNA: TGTGCCAGCAGCCGAAGACTAGCGGGGGGCCTCAATGAGCAGTTCTTC.

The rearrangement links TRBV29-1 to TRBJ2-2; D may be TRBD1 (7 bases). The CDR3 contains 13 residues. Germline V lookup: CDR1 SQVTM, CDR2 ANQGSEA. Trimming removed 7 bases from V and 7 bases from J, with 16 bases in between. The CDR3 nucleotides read TGCAGCGCCGCAGGAGGGGGCGGCGGGGAGCTGTTTTTT. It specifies CSAAGGGGGELFF.

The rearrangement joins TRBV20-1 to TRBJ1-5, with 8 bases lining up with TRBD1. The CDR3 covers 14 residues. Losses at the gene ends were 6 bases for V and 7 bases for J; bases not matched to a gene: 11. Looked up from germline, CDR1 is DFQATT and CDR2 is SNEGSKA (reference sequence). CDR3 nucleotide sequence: TGCAGTGCCTCCGACAGGGGACAAACCCAGCCCCAGCATTTT. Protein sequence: CSASDRGQTQPQHF.

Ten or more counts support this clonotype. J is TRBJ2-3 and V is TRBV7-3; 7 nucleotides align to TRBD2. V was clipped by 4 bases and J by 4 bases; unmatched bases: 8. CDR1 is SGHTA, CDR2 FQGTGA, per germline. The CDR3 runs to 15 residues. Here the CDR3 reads CASSSQALAADTQYF. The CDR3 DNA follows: TGTGCCAGCAGCTCCCAAGCCCTAGCGGCAGATACGCAGTATTTT.

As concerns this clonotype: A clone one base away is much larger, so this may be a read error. The CDR3 region has the DNA TGTGCCAGTAGTATAAAAGAGACCCAGTACTTC. Residues: CASSIKETQYF. This rearrangement joins TRBV19 to TRBJ2-5; no clear D. CDR1 is LNHDA and CDR2 is SQIVND in the germline V gene (reference sequence). The CDR3 sequence is 11 residues long. The germline V and J ends were trimmed by 2 bases and 3 bases, with 1 base remaining between them.